Sequencing of this TCR beta chain was carried out in a study of T cells in Graves' hyperthyroidism and ophthalmopathy. Findings of the study overall: Classification by a 13 V-J model distinguished ophthalmopathy from stable hyperthyroidism.

This clonotype was detected ten times or more. The antigen is undetermined. Deletions cut 6 bases from V and 2 bases from J, with 16 bases between. The CDR3 runs 15 residues. Per germline, CDR1 MNHEY and CDR2 SMNVEV (reference sequence). There were TCR beta CDR3 regions amplified from RNA transcripts. An initial round of RT-PCR targeting the TCR CDR3 relied on the HTBI primer set. From the multiplex PCR reads, TCRdb called clonotypes with MiXCR, one entry per CDR3 protein. The table shows about 510,000 distinct CDR3 sequences, with roughly 15% occurring only once. PBMCs were collected from an approximately 10 ml volume of fresh peripheral blood.

This sequence was found in a woman between 40 and 50 years old with Graves' hyperthyroidism. Input material: blood. The rearrangement uses TRBV27 and TRBJ2-5; maybe TRBD1 (5 bases). The CDR3 nucleotides read TGTGCCAGCAGACAAACCCAGGGTAGACAAGAGACCCAGTACTTC. Protein sequence: CASRQTQGRQETQYF.